This T cell receptor (beta chain) is drawn from a study of blood T cell repertoires in COVID-19 (dated by TCRdb to 2018 to 2020). For the wider study: The collaborator samples originated in the United States, Italy and Spain and spanned the acute and convalescent phases of COVID-19. The material from the prospective study consisted of cDNA or gDNA derived from T cells, B-cell-depleted T cells, or PBMCs. Subjects who had been exposed to COVID-19, were actively infected with it, or had recovered from it provided the deeply sampled blood TCRbeta repertoires that made up the dataset. The repertoires were released in a freely available public database intended as a resource for research on the immune response to SARS-CoV-2. The samples were drawn from two sources: the first 160 participants of the ongoing ImmuneRACE study, and 1,254 subjects contributed by 6 global collaborators. Sample metadata almost always included a de-identified subject ID, COVID-19 status, age in years and sex. Where HLA class I and class II types were available, the types were taken from metadata supplied by the sample provider, not from assay-based typing.

TCRbeta CDR3 regions were amplified from genomic DNA by means of the immunoSEQ Assay, a bias-controlled multiplex PCR. In the authors' own workflow: Within the assay, amplification of reference gene primers was used to estimate how many nucleated cells each sample contained. To quantify the absolute abundance of each unique TCRbeta CDR3 rearrangement, sequence reads were collapsed and filtered. Productive Simpson clonality was computed per sample as the square root of Simpson's diversity index over productive rearrangements. Held by TCRdb, this immuneACCESS table contains in-frame sequences only and omits some clones. Under half of the omission traces to an unresolved V gene where checked; the cause of the rest is unknown. Clone size and the V and J calls come from that table; the DNA yielded D and trimming. Across this sample there are approximately 340,000 clones, with over 70% seen only once. The ten largest account for 2.5% to 3.5% of the sample.

Regarding this clone: The clone's antigen remains unknown. Base-call qualities are not available, and no considerably larger clone is one nucleotide away.

Broad study findings and their caveats: How much clinical and demographic metadata was included differed by source and by participant, and the metadata was provided uncurated.

Collaborating institutions collected whole blood in K2EDTA tubes following their own protocols. For TCRbeta analysis, collaborators shipped samples as frozen whole blood, isolated PBMCs, or DNA extracted from either of those sample types. Sequenced: peripheral blood. This TCR was recovered from a man aged 30 to 39 with active or convalescent COVID-19.

The CDR3 reads CASSSRPLAGALNEQFF. The sequence in DNA is TGCGCCAGCAGCTCCCGCCCCCTAGCGGGAGCTCTCAATGAGCAGTTCTTC. The rearrangement joined TRBV5-1 to TRBJ2-1; 10 junctional bases match TRBD2. Including the terminal cysteine and phenylalanine, the CDR3 comprises 17 residues. Only CDR3 DNA is held: 51 bases, read in frame from base 1. For this chain, trimming is 3 bases at the V end and 6 bases at the J end, and the number of junction bases without a gene match is 12. Taken from the germline V gene, the CDR1 and CDR2 loops are SGHRS and YFSETQ.